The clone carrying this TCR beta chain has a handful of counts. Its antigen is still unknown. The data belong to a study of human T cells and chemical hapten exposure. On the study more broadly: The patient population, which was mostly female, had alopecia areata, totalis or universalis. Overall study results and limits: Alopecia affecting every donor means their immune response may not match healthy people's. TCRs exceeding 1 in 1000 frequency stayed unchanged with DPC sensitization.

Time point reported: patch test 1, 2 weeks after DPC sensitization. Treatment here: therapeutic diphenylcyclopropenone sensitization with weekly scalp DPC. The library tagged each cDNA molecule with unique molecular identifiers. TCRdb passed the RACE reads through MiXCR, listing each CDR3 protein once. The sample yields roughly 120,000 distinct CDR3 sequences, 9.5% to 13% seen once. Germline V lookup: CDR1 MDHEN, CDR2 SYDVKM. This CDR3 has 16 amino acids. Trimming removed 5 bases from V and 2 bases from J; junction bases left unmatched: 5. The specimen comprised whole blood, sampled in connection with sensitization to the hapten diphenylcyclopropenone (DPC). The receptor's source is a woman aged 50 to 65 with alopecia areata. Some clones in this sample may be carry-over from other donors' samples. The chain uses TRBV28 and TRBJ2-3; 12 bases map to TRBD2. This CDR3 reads CASSTSGRTYTDTQYF. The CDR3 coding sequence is TGTGCCAGCAGTACTAGCGGGAGGACTTACACAGATACGCAGTATTTT.